Reported below is one T cell receptor beta chain. Antigen: not known. The data stem from a study of T cells in Graves' hyperthyroidism and ophthalmopathy. Turning to the study itself: It was at initial diagnosis, before any treatment, that peripheral blood was collected.

Amplification of TCR beta CDR3 regions was performed using RNA transcripts as template. First-round RT-PCR of the TCR CDR3 relied on the HTBI primer set. From the multiplex PCR reads, TCRdb called clonotypes with MiXCR, one entry per CDR3 protein. The repertoire includes under 300,000 distinct CDR3 sequences, 10% to 15% of them detected once, and 6.5% to 10% sits in the top ten. Findings and caveats of the study: Among thyroid clonotypes expanded above 0.001, most also appeared in blood. Stable hyperthyroidism was told apart from ophthalmopathy by a model built on 13 V-J features.

Between the trimmed V and J ends, which lost 6 bases and 8 bases, there was a span of 16 bases. CDR3 size: 13 residues. CDR1 is LNHNV, CDR2 YYDKDF, per germline (reference sequence). Hyperthyroidism patients were newly diagnosed, had disease duration under 2 months, and were aged 18 to 65 years. This chain links TRBV15 with TRBJ1-2; D is uncertain. This TCR was recovered from a woman aged 25 to 39 with Graves' hyperthyroidism that later progressed to Graves' ophthalmopathy. Sequenced input: blood. CDR3 nucleotides: TGTGCCACCAGTATTAATCCGGGGTTCGGCTACACCTTC. As protein: CATSINPGFGYTF.